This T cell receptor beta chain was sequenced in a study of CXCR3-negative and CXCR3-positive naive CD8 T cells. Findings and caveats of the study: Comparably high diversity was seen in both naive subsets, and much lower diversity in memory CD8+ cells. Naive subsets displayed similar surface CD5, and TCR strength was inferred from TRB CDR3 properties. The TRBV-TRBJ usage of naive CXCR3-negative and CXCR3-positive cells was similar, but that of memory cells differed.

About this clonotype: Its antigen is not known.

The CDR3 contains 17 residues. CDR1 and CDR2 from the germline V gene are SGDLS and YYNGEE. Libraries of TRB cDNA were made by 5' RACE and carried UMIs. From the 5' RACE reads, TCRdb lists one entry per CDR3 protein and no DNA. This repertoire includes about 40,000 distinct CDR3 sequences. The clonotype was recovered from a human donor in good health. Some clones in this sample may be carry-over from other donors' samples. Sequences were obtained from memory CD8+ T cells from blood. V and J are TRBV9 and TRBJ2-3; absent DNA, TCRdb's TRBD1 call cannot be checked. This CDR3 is CASSVDDPAPSRDTQYF.